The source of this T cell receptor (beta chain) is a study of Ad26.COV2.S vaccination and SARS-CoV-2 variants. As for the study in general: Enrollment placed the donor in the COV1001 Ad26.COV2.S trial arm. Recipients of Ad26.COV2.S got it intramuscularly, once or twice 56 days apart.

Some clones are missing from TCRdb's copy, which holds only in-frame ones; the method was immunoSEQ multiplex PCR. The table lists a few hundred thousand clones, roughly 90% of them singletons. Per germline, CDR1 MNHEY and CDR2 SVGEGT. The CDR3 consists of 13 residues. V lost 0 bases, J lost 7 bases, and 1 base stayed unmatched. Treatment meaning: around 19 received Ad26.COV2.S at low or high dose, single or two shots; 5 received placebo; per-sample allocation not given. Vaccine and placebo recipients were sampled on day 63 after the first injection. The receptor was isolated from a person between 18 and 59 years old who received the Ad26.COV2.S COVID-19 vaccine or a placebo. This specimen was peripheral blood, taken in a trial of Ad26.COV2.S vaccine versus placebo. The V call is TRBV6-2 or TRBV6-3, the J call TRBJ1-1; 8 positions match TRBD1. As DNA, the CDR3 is TGTGCCAGCAGTTACTCCACAGGGGGTGAAGCTTTCTTT. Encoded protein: CASSYSTGGEAFF.